This T cell receptor (beta chain) was identified during a study of T cell responses to AZD1222 COVID-19 vaccine. Assay: immunoSEQ multiplex PCR; the TCRdb copy retains only in-frame clones and omits some. The repertoire has 95,000 to 150,000 clones, about nine tenths of them found once; the top ten carry just over 7%. This clone appeared a few times. The antigen is unknown. Germline loops: CDR1 GTSNPN, CDR2 SVGIG (reference sequence). The ends lost 3 bases at V and 7 bases at J; junction bases unmatched: 9. The CDR3 consists of 14 residues. Whole-study findings and limits: All repertoire sampling was performed exclusively after the peak T cell response.

V is TRBV30 and J is TRBJ2-1, with 7 bases aligning to TRBD2. This specimen consisted of peripheral blood, obtained on day 0 of AZD1222 vaccination. This receptor was obtained from an adult in good health. In nucleotides, the CDR3 is TGTGCCTGGAGCGCCGACGGGGGGTGGAATGAGCAGTTCTTC. It specifies CAWSADGGWNEQFF.